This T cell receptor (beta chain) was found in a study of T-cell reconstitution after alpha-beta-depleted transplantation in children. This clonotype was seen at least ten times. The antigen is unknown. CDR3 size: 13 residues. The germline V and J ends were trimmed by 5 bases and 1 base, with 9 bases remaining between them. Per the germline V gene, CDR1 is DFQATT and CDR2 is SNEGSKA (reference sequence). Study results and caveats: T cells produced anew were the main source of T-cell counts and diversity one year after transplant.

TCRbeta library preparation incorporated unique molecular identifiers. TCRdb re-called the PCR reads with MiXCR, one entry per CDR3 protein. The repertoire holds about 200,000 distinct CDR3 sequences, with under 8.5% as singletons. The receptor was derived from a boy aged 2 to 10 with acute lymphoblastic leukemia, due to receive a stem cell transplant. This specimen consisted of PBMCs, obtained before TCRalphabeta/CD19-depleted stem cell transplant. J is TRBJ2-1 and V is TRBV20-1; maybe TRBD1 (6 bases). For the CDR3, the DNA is TGCAGTGCTTGGACAGCTTCCTACAATGAGCAGTTCTTC. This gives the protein CSAWTASYNEQFF.